A selection of T cell receptor beta chains follows, all from one sample in a study of T cells in Graves' hyperthyroidism and ophthalmopathy. TCRdb analysed the multiplex PCR reads with MiXCR anew, one entry per CDR3 protein. The sample has about 210,000 distinct CDR3 sequences; 17% are singletons. Sequenced material: blood. All receptors come from a man aged 45-60 years with Graves' hyperthyroidism. CDR3s leave out the opening cysteine and the closing phenylalanine or tryptophan. A D gene is named only where the DNA matches it firmly.

V gene	D gene	J gene	CDR3 protein
TRBV5-1	TRBD1	TRBJ2-3	ASSLFPGSTQGNTDTQY
TRBV12-3/TRBV12-4	TRBD1	TRBJ1-4	ASSPGQGASATNEKLF
TRBV28	.	TRBJ1-5	ASSFNQPQH
TRBV18	.	TRBJ2-7	ASSRDRQLEQY
TRBV28	TRBD1	TRBJ1-5	ASSSSTGGFKPQH
TRBV9	TRBD2	TRBJ2-1	ASSSPWGGSSNEQF
TRBV2	.	TRBJ1-5	ASHRDNNQPQH
TRBV2	TRBD2	TRBJ2-3	ASTPGLLAGAGGGQY
TRBV6-2/TRBV6-3	.	TRBJ1-4	ASSYQEKLF
TRBV27	.	TRBJ2-5	ASSPVGRGSETQY
TRBV6-1	.	TRBJ1-1	ASSGAGINTEAF
TRBV6-6	.	TRBJ1-1	ASSYRFGGTEAF
TRBV10-3	TRBD1	TRBJ2-2	AISEVKGTENTGELF
TRBV29-1	TRBD2	TRBJ2-1	SVEEAAGGFYNEQF
TRBV6-1	.	TRBJ2-4	ASSEGGAFGKNIQY
TRBV20-1	.	TRBJ2-7	SASRGRNNEQY
TRBV7-9	TRBD2	TRBJ2-1	ASSSFSAGEGNEQF
TRBV7-9	.	TRBJ2-5	ASSLVGGLETQY
TRBV20-1	.	TRBJ2-7	SAHGRDSGVYEQY
TRBV9	TRBD2	TRBJ2-7	VSSVGLAVSYEQY
TRBV9	.	TRBJ1-6	ASSARGQGDNSPLH
TRBV9	TRBD2	TRBJ2-7	ASSVGELAGGREQY
TRBV24-1	.	TRBJ2-1	ATSDAQGSFFNEQF
TRBV2	TRBD1	TRBJ2-7	ASKPGQGANYEQY
TRBV5-5	.	TRBJ1-5	ASSLAAGGMAQH
TRBV19	TRBD2	TRBJ2-3	ASRASGRRTDTQY
TRBV14	.	TRBJ2-2	ASSQVQGYTGELF
TRBV12-3/TRBV12-4	TRBD2	TRBJ2-7	ASSLSLAGGLAYEQY
TRBV7-2	.	TRBJ2-1	ASSLQRSSYNEQF
TRBV5-1	TRBD2	TRBJ2-3	ASSLSGSTRDTQY
TRBV10-3	.	TRBJ2-7	AISESMAKAYEQY
TRBV29-1	.	TRBJ2-2	SVGGGRPNTGELF
TRBV11-2	.	TRBJ2-5	ASSDSGLRETQY
TRBV11-3	.	TRBJ2-2	ASSPDVKAGELF
TRBV28	TRBD2	TRBJ2-7	ASSSFRAGGRGYEQY
TRBV20-1	TRBD2	TRBJ2-3	SARDGGGGDTQY
TRBV7-8	.	TRBJ2-1	ASSLEGVFEQF
TRBV28	.	TRBJ2-5	ASSQGSETQY
TRBV2	TRBD2	TRBJ2-3	ASSEGPGAGAGDTQY
TRBV7-3	TRBD1	TRBJ1-2	ASSPGQGSNYGYT
TRBV9	.	TRBJ1-1	ASSVGDMNTEAF
TRBV3-1	.	TRBJ1-1	ASSQGTVEAF
TRBV27	.	TRBJ2-3	ASSFERADTQY